This T cell receptor (beta chain) was identified during a study of naive and memory T cell subsets. Points from the study as a whole: Over 95% of naive TCR sequences appeared only once after error correction, unlike memory subsets.

With 6 bases clipped from V and 4 bases from J, the junction kept 6 bases outside the gene matches. The CDR3 has 14 residues. The sample holds many counts of this clonotype. The antigen is not known. Both TRBC1 and TRBC2 were covered by a beta constant-region primer of two equimolar oligonucleotides. The ligated cDNA underwent four PCR rounds using SP2 and nested alpha and beta constant-region primers. TCRdb reprocessed the UMI-ligation and nested PCR reads with MiXCR, giving one entry per CDR3 protein. The repertoire holds just over 80,000 distinct CDR3 sequences, about 10% seen once, with less than 1.5% in the top ten.

The V and J genes are TRBV12-3 or TRBV12-4 and TRBJ2-7, with 10 bases fitting TRBD2. What was sequenced was naive CD8+ T cells from blood. The clonotype originates from a human donor in good health. CDR3 protein: CASSPGLASYEQYF. The CDR3 DNA sequence: TGTGCCAGCAGCCCGGGACTAGCGAGTTACGAGCAGTACTTC.